This T cell receptor (beta chain) derives from a study of blood T cell repertoires in COVID-19. Study-level background: T cells, B-cell-depleted T cells, or PBMCs supplied cDNA or gDNA.

This CDR3 is 17 amino acids long. The germline gives CDR1 LGHNT, CDR2 FRNRAP. V lost 10 bases, J lost 4 bases, and 28 bases lay in between. The method was immunoSEQ multiplex PCR; TCRdb's version includes in-frame clones alone and lacks a portion of them. The sample shows a few hundred thousand clones, about 88% of them seen only once. The source of this sequence is a woman in her thirties who had been exposed to COVID-19. Sequencing used PBMCs or T cells enriched from blood (not recorded which). The chain joins TRBV12-5 to TRBJ1-2, with no clear D. CDR3 bases: TGTGCTATCGCCTTTAGAGGAGAGACGGAAGACCCCTATGGCTACACCTTC. Translating it yields CAIAFRGETEDPYGYTF.